Below are 7 T cell receptor beta chains sequenced from a single sample in a study of T cells after yellow fever vaccination. TCRdb itself ran the 5' RACE reads through MiXCR, one entry per CDR3 protein. The table has 600,000 to 750,000 distinct CDR3 sequences, approximately 13% seen once; the top ten hold around 14%. This specimen was PBMCs, taken on the day of the yellow fever booster vaccination. The receptors were sampled from a man aged 25 to 45 who received the YFV17D yellow fever vaccine.

This clonotype turned up a few times. V is TRBV24-1 and J is TRBJ2-3, with 7 bases lining up with TRBD2. Germline assignment: CDR1 KGHDR and CDR2 SFDVKD. Unmatched junction bases numbered 8, after V lost 3 bases and J lost 0 bases. The CDR3 totals 17 residues. CDR3 coding DNA: TGTGCCACCAGTGATGCATCGGTTAGCGGGAGCACAGATACGCAGTATTTT. Its translation is CATSDASVSGSTDTQYF.

This clonotype was counted a few times. The chain employs TRBV7-2 and TRBJ2-7; D not certain. Trimming removed 1 base at V and 2 bases at J, with 9 bases between. The CDR3 extends over 14 amino acids. Looked up from germline, CDR1 is SGHTA and CDR2 is FQGNSA. The CDR3: CASSLDSRTYEQYF. The CDR3 bases are TGTGCCAGCAGCTTAGACTCGAGGACCTACGAGCAGTACTTC.

This chain connects TRBV28 to TRBJ2-3; D might be TRBD1 (6 bases). V dropped 3 bases and J dropped 3 bases, with 10 bases sitting between them. In germline, CDR1 is MDHEN, CDR2 SYDVKM. CDR3 length equals 14 residues. In DNA form, the CDR3 reads TGTGCCAGCAGTTTCGCGACAGGAACAGATACGCAGTATTTT. Its protein product is CASSFATGTDTQYF.

DNA of the CDR3: TGTGCCAGCAGCTTAAGAGGGCCGAGCGAGACCCAGTACTTC. Amino acids: CASSLRGPSETQYF. This chain links TRBV7-2 with TRBJ2-5; tentatively, D is TRBD2 (5 bases). This CDR3 has 14 residues. V was clipped by 2 bases and J by 5 bases, with 12 bases between them. Per germline, CDR1 SGHTA and CDR2 FQGNSA. The whole variable domain, filled in from reference TRBV7-2 and TRBJ2-5, reads GAGVSQSPSNKVTEKGKDVELRCDPISGHTALYWYRQSLGQGLEFLIYFQGNSAPDKSGLPSDRFSAERTGGSVSTLTIQRTQQEDSAVYLCASSLRGPSETQYFGPGTRLLVL.

This clonotype came up a few times. V usage is TRBV5-5 and J usage is TRBJ2-1, with D possibly TRBD2 on 5 matching bases. This CDR3 is 16 amino acids long. V lost 6 bases and J lost 6, with 22 bases in between. CDR1 is SGHKS, CDR2 YYEKEE, per germline (reference sequence). The CDR3 is CASIPGFVARINEQFF. The CDR3 DNA sequence: TGTGCCAGCATCCCCGGGTTTGTAGCGAGAATCAATGAGCAGTTCTTC.

This sequence joins TRBV3-1 and TRBJ1-1; D is undetermined. Trimming took 0 bases from V and 7 from J, leaving 9 bases between them. This CDR3 has 13 residues. The germline CDR1 and CDR2 sequences are LGHDT and YNNKEL (reference sequence). Written as DNA, the CDR3 is TGTGCCAGCAGCCAAGACGCGATCGGTGAAGCTTTCTTT. Translation: CASSQDAIGEAFF.

This clonotype was picked up a small number of times. This chain links TRBV9 with TRBJ2-5; D is perhaps TRBD1 or TRBD2 (5 bases each). The CDR3 length is 15 residues. Trimming removed 0 bases at V and 2 bases at J, with 11 bases between. Germline V gene data show CDR1 as SGDLS and CDR2 as YYNGEE. As DNA, the CDR3 is TGTGCCAGCAGCGTAGGGGGCGGAGGTCAAGAGACCCAGTACTTC. It is translated as CASSVGGGGQETQYF.